Listed below are T cell receptor beta chains from one sample, sequenced in a study of blood T cell repertoires in COVID-19. Profiled with immunoSEQ multiplex PCR; TCRdb holds only in-frame clones, not every one. The data contain roughly 460,000 clones, over 85% of them singletons. The sample was peripheral blood. These receptors all stem from a man aged 18 to 30 with COVID-19, enrolled during active disease. CDR3s leave out the opening cysteine and the closing phenylalanine or tryptophan. Size is stated for part of the rows, as once, few or many counts, or as a class when the clone is expanded.

>-|TRBV5-1|TRBJ1-1
ASSLGRSDTEAF
>-|TRBV4-1|TRBJ2-7
ASSQVEQGYEQY
>-|TRBV11-2|TRBJ2-3
ASSRAPTTSSDTQY
>-|TRBV19|TRBJ2-1
ASSIPTSGSNEQF
>-|TRBV2|TRBJ1-6
ASQGTGIDSPLH
>-|TRBV7-2|TRBJ2-1
ASSLWSSGGISYNEQF
>-|TRBV10-3|TRBJ2-1
AISESGPVSYNEQF
>-|TRBV2|TRBJ2-6
ASSEQGTSGANVLT
>few|TRBV5-4|TRBJ2-3
ASSLGAGGPGDTQY
>once|TRBV3-1/TRBV3-2|TRBJ1-5
ASSQGVTDSNQPQH
>-|TRBV9|TRBJ2-7
ASSQTSGSGYEQY
>-|TRBV9|TRBJ2-5
ASSVGGGKAGWGETQY
>few|TRBV4-1|TRBJ1-1
ASSPEFRDRGTEAF
>-|TRBV9|TRBJ2-3
ASSADPFSGTSTDTQY